The rows below give T cell receptor beta chains drawn from one sample of a study of blood T cell repertoires in COVID-19. Profiled with immunoSEQ multiplex PCR; TCRdb holds only in-frame clones, not every one. Among fewer than 200,000 clones listed, 76% were seen once. What was sequenced was peripheral blood. The receptors derive from a woman aged 50 to 60 with active or convalescent COVID-19. CDR3s include the opening cysteine and the closing phenylalanine or tryptophan. D genes are given only for firm matches. Size is stated for part of the rows, as once, few or many counts, or as a class when the clone is expanded.

>TRBV18|TRBJ2-3|NA|NA
CASSPEIPSMSTDTQYF
TGTGCCAGCTCACCAGAAATCCCCTCTATGAGCACAGATACGCAGTATTTT
>TRBV7-9|TRBJ1-6|NA|TRBD1
CASSLFGTGDSPLHF
TGTGCCAGCAGCTTATTCGGGACAGGGGATTCACCCCTCCACTTT
>TRBV2|TRBJ1-5|few|TRBD1
CASRGTEPQPQHF
TGTGCCAGCAGGGGGACAGAACCTCAGCCCCAGCATTTT
>TRBV7-2|TRBJ1-2|NA|TRBD1
CASSLGWSAGGGYTF
TGTGCCAGCAGCTTAGGTTGGTCGGCAGGGGGAGGCTACACCTTC
>TRBV27|TRBJ2-2|NA|NA
CASSFQGGNTGELFF
TGTGCCAGCAGTTTCCAGGGGGGGAACACCGGGGAGCTGTTTTTT
>TRBV7-3|TRBJ2-1|NA|TRBD2
CASSLTTSRGEEQFF
TGTGCCAGCAGCTTAACTACTAGCCGGGGGGAGGAGCAGTTCTTC
>TRBV28|TRBJ1-5|NA|NA
CASSQPPKTGVGRISNQPQHF
TGTGCCAGCAGCCAACCCCCTAAGACAGGCGTCGGACGCATTAGCAATCAGCCCCAGCATTTT
>TRBV6-2/TRBV6-3|TRBJ2-2|NA|NA
CASSYSFTGELFF
TGTGCCAGCAGTTACTCCTTCACCGGGGAGCTGTTTTTT
>TRBV6-2/TRBV6-3|TRBJ2-2|NA|TRBD1
CASSRRQGHGELFF
TGTGCCAGCAGCCGCAGACAGGGGCACGGGGAGCTATTTTTT
>TRBV6-5|TRBJ2-5|NA|TRBD1
CASSTTGIGETQYF
TGTGCCAGCAGTACGACAGGGATCGGAGAGACCCAGTACTTC
>TRBV21-1|TRBJ2-2|few|NA
CASSNPRDRDTGELFF
TGTGCCAGCAGCAATCCCCGGGACAGGGACACCGGGGAGCTGTTTTTT
>TRBV2|TRBJ1-2|NA|NA
CASRDLDRSYGYTF
TGTGCCAGCAGAGACCTTGACAGGTCCTATGGCTACACCTTC
>TRBV3-1/TRBV3-2|TRBJ1-1|NA|TRBD1
CASSLGTGAVLAFF
TGTGCCAGCAGCCTTGGGACAGGTGCCGTTTTAGCTTTCTTT
>TRBV18|TRBJ1-1|NA|TRBD1
CASSPPLKYGTETPMNTEAFF
TGTGCCAGCTCACCACCGCTAAAGTATGGGACAGAGACTCCGATGAACACTGAAGCTTTCTTT
>TRBV12-3/TRBV12-4|TRBJ1-5|NA|NA
CASSLGDYQPQHF
TGTGCCAGCAGTTTAGGCGACTATCAGCCCCAGCATTTT
>TRBV19|TRBJ2-2|NA|NA
CASVLGGADGGGELFF
TGTGCCAGCGTGCTGGGGGGGGCAGACGGAGGCGGGGAGCTGTTTTTT
>TRBV4-3|TRBJ2-3|NA|TRBD2
CASSQSQAGGPTDTQYF
TGCGCCAGCAGCCAAAGCCAAGCGGGGGGCCCCACAGATACGCAGTATTTT
>TRBV28|TRBJ1-4|NA|NA
CASSLTPLPGKLFF
TGTGCCAGCAGTTTGACTCCCCTTCCCGGAAAACTGTTTTTT
>TRBV6-5|TRBJ2-1|NA|TRBD2
CASSLLAGGPLRLF
TGTGCCAGCAGCCTACTAGCGGGAGGACCTCTCAGGCTCTTC
>TRBV3-1/TRBV3-2|TRBJ1-1|few|TRBD1
CASGGDRSNTEAFF
TGTGCCAGCGGGGGGGACAGGTCGAACACTGAAGCTTTCTTT
>TRBV7-9|TRBJ1-6|many|NA
CASSLEQYNSPLHF
TGTGCCAGCAGCTTAGAACAGTATAATTCACCCCTCCACTTT
>TRBV6-6|TRBJ1-2|NA|NA
CASSYSRGEGGYTF
TGTGCCAGCAGTTACTCGAGAGGGGAGGGGGGCTACACCTTC
>TRBV7-9|TRBJ2-5|NA|TRBD2
CASGTPTSGSVGETQYF
TGTGCCAGCGGTACCCCGACTAGCGGGAGTGTCGGGGAGACCCAGTACTTC
>TRBV5-1|TRBJ2-7|once|TRBD1
CASSQGDRVAWEQYF
TGCGCCAGCAGCCAGGGGGACAGGGTGGCGTGGGAGCAGTACTTC
>TRBV5-1|TRBJ1-1|NA|NA
CASSPARREDEAFF
TGCGCCAGCAGCCCCGCCCGGAGGGAAGATGAAGCTTTCTTT
>TRBV7-3|TRBJ2-7|NA|NA
CASSQPVAEWASYEQYF
TGTGCCAGCAGCCAACCCGTAGCGGAGTGGGCCTCCTACGAGCAGTACTTC
>TRBV9|TRBJ1-1|NA|TRBD1
CASSGTGVLNTEAFF
TGTGCCAGCAGCGGGACAGGCGTCTTAAACACTGAAGCTTTCTTT
>TRBV12-3/TRBV12-4|TRBJ1-2|NA|NA
CASTVDRNYGYTF
TGTGCCAGCACCGTCGACAGGAACTATGGCTACACCTTC
>TRBV4-1|TRBJ2-3|NA|TRBD2
CASSQGGRGPSTDTQYF
TGCGCCAGCAGCCAAGGAGGGAGGGGACCTAGCACAGATACGCAGTATTTT
>TRBV30|TRBJ2-1|few|TRBD1
CAWKRTGNEYRNEQFF
TGTGCCTGGAAAAGGACAGGGAATGAGTATAGAAATGAGCAGTTCTTC
>TRBV28|TRBJ1-5|NA|TRBD1
CASSLDRQGALRSNQPQHF
TGTGCCAGCAGTTTGGATCGACAGGGGGCATTGAGAAGCAATCAGCCCCAGCATTTT
>TRBV2|TRBJ2-7|NA|TRBD1
CASRAGQGVHEQYF
TGTGCCAGCAGGGCCGGACAGGGGGTCCACGAGCAGTACTTC
>TRBV4-1|TRBJ2-5|NA|TRBD2
CASTWTSEPSEETQYF
TGCGCCAGCACCTGGACTAGCGAGCCCTCTGAGGAGACCCAGTACTTC
>TRBV5-4|TRBJ2-5|NA|TRBD2
CAVSLTAGAETQYF
TGTGCAGTAAGCTTGACAGCGGGAGCCGAGACCCAGTACTTC
>TRBV28|TRBJ1-4|NA|NA
CASSLWGSEKLFF
TGTGCCAGCAGTTTATGGGGGAGTGAAAAACTGTTTTTT
>TRBV27|TRBJ2-2|few|NA
CASSGGNTGELFF
TGTGCCAGCAGCGGGGGGAACACCGGGGAGCTGTTTTTT
>TRBV3-1/TRBV3-2|TRBJ1-1|NA|NA
CASSPPSPSTEAFF
TGTGCCAGCAGCCCTCCGTCCCCGAGTACTGAAGCTTTCTTT
>TRBV9|TRBJ2-6|NA|TRBD2
CASSAAPIRLAAISSGANVLTF
TGTGCCAGCAGCGCGGCCCCCATTAGACTAGCGGCGATATCCTCTGGGGCCAACGTCCTGACTTTC
>TRBV30|TRBJ1-5|NA|NA
CAWSRGNSNQPQHF
TGTGCCTGGAGTAGGGGCAATAGCAATCAGCCCCAGCATTTT
>TRBV6-2/TRBV6-3|TRBJ1-3|NA|NA
CASSYEQTGNTIYF
TGTGCCAGCAGTTACGAACAAACTGGAAACACCATATATTTT
>TRBV6-5|TRBJ2-2|NA|TRBD1
CAVGQGITGELFF
TGTGCCGTAGGACAGGGAATCACCGGGGAGCTGTTTTTT
>TRBV4-2|TRBJ1-2|once|NA
CASSPGPDYIVGYTF
TGTGCCAGCAGCCCTGGTCCCGACTACATAGTGGGCTACACCTTC
>TRBV6-5|TRBJ2-5|NA|NA
CASSLDSLGWETQYF
TGTGCCAGCAGTTTGGACAGCCTAGGGTGGGAGACCCAGTACTTC
>TRBV11-3|TRBJ2-2|NA|TRBD2
CASSFGTSVNTGELFF
TGTGCCAGCAGCTTTGGGACTAGCGTGAACACCGGGGAGCTGTTTTTT
>TRBV9|TRBJ2-1|once|NA
CASSVVGGSYNEQFF
TGTGCCAGCAGCGTAGTAGGGGGCTCCTACAATGAGCAGTTCTTC
>TRBV7-8|TRBJ1-2|NA|NA
CATLDRNYGYTF
TGTGCCACACTAGACAGGAACTATGGCTACACCTTC
>TRBV6-2/TRBV6-3|TRBJ2-5|NA|NA
CATSWRGYQETQYF
TGTGCCACCAGCTGGAGGGGCTACCAAGAGACCCAGTACTTC
>TRBV28|TRBJ2-5|NA|TRBD1
CASSFPGQGETQYF
TGTGCCAGCAGTTTCCCAGGACAGGGAGAGACCCAGTACTTC
>TRBV9|TRBJ1-5|NA|NA
CASSADSYSNQPQHF
TGTGCCAGCAGCGCGGACAGTTATAGCAATCAGCCCCAGCATTTT
>TRBV6-6|TRBJ1-5|NA|TRBD1
CASSSDTGVSNQPQHF
TGTGCCAGCAGTTCCGATACAGGGGTTAGCAATCAGCCCCAGCATTTT
>TRBV28|TRBJ1-3|NA|NA
CATARLGAGSGNTIYF
TGTGCCACCGCCCGATTGGGGGCCGGCTCTGGAAACACCATATATTTT
>TRBV5-5|TRBJ1-5|NA|NA
CASSLGSDPTNQPQHF
TGTGCCAGCAGCTTGGGCAGCGATCCCACCAATCAGCCCCAGCATTTT
>TRBV29-1|TRBJ1-2|NA|NA
CSVDLWDTPYGYTF
TGCAGCGTAGACCTGTGGGACACACCCTATGGCTACACCTTC
>TRBV18|TRBJ1-1|NA|NA
CASSPDGAPEAFF
TGTGCCAGCTCTCCGGATGGGGCTCCTGAAGCTTTCTTT
>TRBV7-2|TRBJ2-5|NA|TRBD1
CASSLRPGTAFKETQYF
TGTGCCAGCAGCTTAAGGCCCGGGACAGCTTTCAAAGAGACCCAGTACTTC
>TRBV6-6|TRBJ1-1|NA|NA
CASSYDREAFF
TGTGCCAGCAGTTACGACAGAGAAGCTTTCTTT
>TRBV7-2|TRBJ2-7|few|NA
CASSPNAGASSYEQYF
TGTGCCAGCAGTCCGAACGCGGGGGCTTCCTCCTACGAGCAGTACTTC
>TRBV7-8|TRBJ2-2|NA|NA
CASRLARGNTGELFF
TGTGCCAGCAGGCTAGCCAGGGGTAACACCGGGGAGCTGTTTTTT
>TRBV6-5|TRBJ2-5|NA|TRBD1
CASRDRVKTQYF
TGTGCCAGCAGAGACAGGGTGAAGACCCAGTACTTC